A single sample gave rise to the 2 T cell receptor beta chains below, sequenced in a study of cytomegalovirus exposure and HLA in healthy donors. PCR involved 60 Vbeta and 13 Jbeta primers. The data were produced by immunoSEQ multiplex PCR, yet TCRdb's version contains in-frame clones alone and is incomplete. The sample has 110,000 to 150,000 clones; the top ten hold about 0.96%. Sequencing was done on a sample of PBMCs. These receptors were collected from a male donor in good health and CMV-seronegative.

The V gene is TRBV5-1, the J gene TRBJ1-1, with D unresolved. Trimming removed 4 bases from V and 1 base from J, with 5 bases in between. CDR1 SGHRS and CDR2 YFSETQ come from the germline V gene. This CDR3 is built from 12 residues. CDR3 sequence (DNA): TGCGCCAGCAGCCGGGGGAACACTGAAGCTTTCTTT. Translated, it gives CASSRGNTEAFF.

The chain has TRBV6-5 and TRBJ1-2, with TRBD1 identical over 8 bases. Germline V gene sequence: CDR1 MNHEY, CDR2 SVGAGI. Unmatched junction bases numbered 4, after V lost 0 bases and J lost 4 bases. CDR3 length: 15 amino acids. The CDR3 loop reads CASSYSPGGIYGYTF. CDR3 in DNA: TGTGCCAGCAGTTACTCGCCAGGGGGCATCTATGGCTACACCTTC.